What follows are 31 T cell receptor beta chains derived from one specimen sequenced in a study of T cell responses to AZD1222 COVID-19 vaccine. Clones were sequenced by immunoSEQ multiplex PCR, and TCRdb holds only the in-frame ones, with some missing. The repertoire holds 120,000 or so clones, about 90% seen once, with approximately 1% in the top ten. Sequencing was performed on peripheral blood, taken on day 0 of AZD1222 vaccination. The receptors stem from an adult in good health.

The chain links TRBV5-1 to TRBJ2-1, with TRBD1 identical over 8 bases. Trimming at V came to 4 bases and at J to 9 bases, leaving 12 bases not matched to a gene. The CDR3 spans 15 residues. Germline V lookup: CDR1 SGHRS, CDR2 YFSETQ. The DNA for the CDR3 is TGCGCCAGCAGCCCAGGACAGGGTCCAAGGAGTGAGCAGTTCTTC. It yields the protein CASSPGQGPRSEQFF.

CDR3 nucleotides: TGTGCCAGCAGTGGAAGCGGGGGGTCCTACGAGCAGTACTTC. Translation gives CASSGSGGSYEQYF. The J gene is TRBJ2-7, the V gene TRBV9; 9 bases agree with TRBD2. V lost 5 bases, J lost 1 base, and 4 bases stayed unmatched. The CDR3 is 14 amino acids. The germline V gene has CDR1 SGDLS and CDR2 YYNGEE.

J is TRBJ2-5 and V is TRBV24-1, with TRBD2 as a possible D gene (6 bases). Looked up from germline, CDR1 is KGHDR and CDR2 is SFDVKD. Between the trimmed V and J ends, which lost 4 bases and 5 bases, there was a span of 16 bases. The CDR3 has 15 residues. The CDR3 is CATSDPSGPGETQYF. CDR3 DNA: TGTGCCACCAGTGACCCGAGCGGGCCTGGCGAGACCCAGTACTTC.

The chain uses TRBV19 and TRBJ1-5; D is unclear. Germline V gene sequence: CDR1 LNHDA, CDR2 SQIVND (reference sequence). Deletions cut 3 bases from V and 2 bases from J, with 8 bases between. The CDR3 spans 14 residues. The CDR3 spells CASSMRMRNQPQHF. The CDR3 DNA reads TGTGCCAGTAGTATGCGAATGCGCAATCAGCCCCAGCATTTT. Full variable domain (rest looked up from reference TRBV19 and TRBJ1-5): DGGITQSPKYLFRKEGQNVTLSCEQNLNHDAMYWYRQDPGQGLRLIYYSQIVNDFQKGDIAEGYSVSREKKESFPLTVTSAQKNPTAFYLCASSMRMRNQPQHFGDGTRLSIL.

The chain recombines TRBV7-8 with TRBJ1-6; maybe TRBD1 (6 bases). CDR1 and CDR2 from the germline V gene are SGHVS and FQNEAQ. This CDR3 comprises 13 residues. Trimming pared 7 bases from V and 10 bases from J, leaving 14 bases between. The CDR3, as DNA: TGTGCCAGCACGCGGGGCAGGGGCTCACCCCTCCACTTT. Translating it yields CASTRGRGSPLHF.

The chain links TRBV7-9 to TRBJ2-2; a weak D match, TRBD1 (6 bases). The ends were cut back, 5 bases at V and 7 bases at J, with 8 bases in the middle. Germline CDR1 reads SEHNR; CDR2 reads FQNEAQ (reference sequence). The CDR3 has 12 amino acids. The DNA of the CDR3 is TGTGCCAGCAGCCCCAGGGGCGGGGAGCTGTTTTTT. Translated, it gives CASSPRGGELFF.

The CDR3 region is CASSFRYEDQPQHF. Written as DNA, the CDR3 is TGTGCCAGCAGTTTCCGGTACGAAGATCAGCCCCAGCATTTT. This chain links TRBV5-8 with TRBJ1-5, with no clear D. Trimming took 5 bases from V and 5 from J, leaving 14 bases between them. CDR1 is SGHTS and CDR2 is YDEGEE in the germline V gene. The CDR3 is 14 amino acids.

This rearrangement joins TRBV7-9 to TRBJ2-5; D is unclear. CDR3 length: 14 amino acids. Germline CDR1 is SEHNR and CDR2 is FQNEAQ (reference sequence). The V gene lost 0 bases and the J gene lost 2 bases, with 7 bases spanning the gap. The CDR3 nucleotides are TGTGCCAGCAGCTTAGCGCCCCTTCAAGAGACCCAGTACTTC. This codes for CASSLAPLQETQYF. The full variable domain, completed using reference TRBV7-9 and TRBJ2-5, is DTGVSQNPRHKITKRGQNVTFRCDPISEHNRLYWYRQTLGQGPEFLTYFQNEAQLEKSRLLSDRFSAERPKGSFSTLEIQRTEQGDSAMYLCASSLAPLQETQYFGPGTRLLVL.

J is TRBJ1-1 and V is TRBV12-3 or TRBV12-4; TRBD1 might be the D (5 bases). Trimming removed 7 bases at V and 5 bases at J, with 14 bases between. This CDR3 is built from 13 residues. CDR3 residues: CASIVNEGTEAFF. The CDR3, as DNA: TGTGCCAGCATTGTGAACGAGGGGACTGAAGCTTTCTTT.

The chain joins TRBV25-1 to TRBJ2-3, with 8 bases identical to TRBD1. The V segment lost 1 base and the J segment 2 bases; nucleotides outside the gene matches: 2. This CDR3 has 15 amino acids. Germline V gives CDR1 MGHDK, CDR2 SYGVNS. The CDR3 sequence: CASSEWTGHTDTQYF. DNA for the CDR3: TGTGCCAGCAGTGAATGGACAGGGCACACAGATACGCAGTATTTT.

This clone was seen only once. The chain has TRBV7-3 and TRBJ1-6, with 9 bases identical to TRBD1. Germline V gene lookup returns CDR1 SGHTA and CDR2 FQGTGA. V dropped 5 bases and J dropped 9; count of bases not matched to a gene: 5. CDR3 size: 14 residues. This CDR3 reads CASSLGTGSSPLHF. CDR3 nucleotide sequence: TGTGCCAGCAGCCTGGGGACAGGGAGTTCACCCCTCCACTTT.

In its sample, this clone was seen once. The gene calls are TRBV19 and TRBJ2-5; D not resolved. The CDR3 covers 12 residues. The germline gives CDR1 LNHDA, CDR2 SQIVND (reference sequence). Trimming pared 6 bases from V and 5 bases from J, leaving 10 bases between. The CDR3 bases are TGTGCCAGTAGCTCGAGATGGGAGACCCAGTACTTC. This translates into CASSSRWETQYF.

The V call is TRBV5-1, the J call TRBJ2-1; tentatively, D is TRBD1 (6 bases). Trimming removed 0 bases from V and 9 bases from J, with 10 bases in between. Germline-derived CDR1 and CDR2 are SGHRS and YFSETQ. The CDR3 has 13 residues. The CDR3 nucleotides read TGCGCCAGCAGCTTGGAACAGGGCACTGAGCAGTTCTTC. Translation gives CASSLEQGTEQFF.

The chain links TRBV5-1 to TRBJ2-1; D uncertain. Germline V gene data show CDR1 as SGHRS and CDR2 as YFSETQ. The germline V and J ends were trimmed by 0 bases and 10 bases, with 20 bases remaining between them. CDR3 length equals 16 residues. The CDR3, as DNA: TGCGCCAGCAGCTTGGCCGCCCCCACGGTTCGAAGAGAGCAGTTCTTC. Residues: CASSLAAPTVRREQFF.

V and J are TRBV7-8 and TRBJ1-1, with D hard to call. This CDR3 is 16 amino acids long. Germline CDR1 SGHVS, CDR2 FQNEAQ. The V end lost 5 bases, the J end lost 0 bases, and 16 bases lay between the germline ends. CDR3 sequence (DNA): TGTGCCAGCAGCCCACACGGCGGCTCCATGAACACTGAAGCTTTCTTT. It translates to CASSPHGGSMNTEAFF.

V gene TRBV7-3 combines with J gene TRBJ2-1; D call uncertain. CDR1 SGHTA and CDR2 FQGTGA come from the germline V gene. The V end was cut by 5 bases, the J end by 1 base, with 9 bases between. The CDR3 has 14 residues. The CDR3 nucleotides read TGTGCCAGCAGCCCCCGAGCGTCCTACAATGAGCAGTTCTTC. Its translation: CASSPRASYNEQFF.

The gene calls are TRBV5-1 and TRBJ2-1; 7 nucleotides line up with TRBD2. The CDR3 length is 14 residues. Germline lookup yields CDR1 SGHRS and CDR2 YFSETQ. V was clipped by 3 bases and J by 9 bases; unmatched bases: 9. The CDR3 region is CASSSLGLVGEQFF. The CDR3 nucleotides are TGCGCCAGCAGCTCACTCGGACTAGTTGGTGAGCAGTTCTTC. The full variable domain, completed using reference TRBV5-1 and TRBJ2-1, is KAGVTQTPRYLIKTRGQQVTLSCSPISGHRSVSWYQQTPGQGLQFLFEYFSETQRNKGNFPGRFSGRQFSNSRSEMNVSTLELGDSALYLCASSSLGLVGEQFFGPGTRLTVL.

The chain joins TRBV18 to TRBJ1-1; D gene uncertain. This CDR3 comprises 17 residues. CDR1 is KGHSH, CDR2 LQKENI, per germline. The V and J ends lost 4 bases and 1 base respectively, with 19 bases between them. The CDR3 region has the DNA TGTGCCAGCTCACTTACTACTTGGGCAGCACAGAACACTGAAGCTTTCTTT. Translation: CASSLTTWAAQNTEAFF.

The V call is TRBV5-4, the J call TRBJ2-3, with 9 bases lining up with TRBD1. CDR1 and CDR2 (germline): SGHNT, YYREEE (reference sequence). This CDR3 has 15 amino acids. V lost 4 bases to trimming and J lost 2 bases; unmatched junction nucleotides: 5. DNA for the CDR3: TGTGCCAGCAGCCCAGGGACAGGGTTCACAGATACGCAGTATTTT. It specifies CASSPGTGFTDTQYF.

The V call is TRBV5-6, the J call TRBJ1-1, with D perhaps matching TRBD1 (5 bases). V was clipped by 0 bases and J by 7 bases, with 10 bases between them. The CDR3 is 13 residues long. In germline, CDR1 is SGHDT, CDR2 YYEEEE. For the CDR3, the DNA is TGTGCCAGCAGCTTGGCAGGGTCGAGTGAAGCTTTCTTT. Its protein product is CASSLAGSSEAFF.

The V and J genes are TRBV5-1 and TRBJ1-2; 9 bases are a match to TRBD1. This CDR3 has 15 amino acids. Germline V gene lookup returns CDR1 SGHRS and CDR2 YFSETQ. V dropped 3 bases and J dropped 1; count of bases not matched to a gene: 4. CDR3 DNA sequence: TGCGCCAGCAGCTGGGGACAGGGCCATAACTATGGCTACACCTTC. Its protein product is CASSWGQGHNYGYTF.

This rearrangement joins TRBV28 to TRBJ2-1; D remains ambiguous. V lost 6 bases, J lost 9 bases, and 18 bases lay in between. The V gene's germline CDR1 is MDHEN and CDR2 SYDVKM. The CDR3 is 14 amino acids. This chain's CDR3 is CASRGTRPGGEQFF. DNA of the CDR3: TGTGCCAGCAGGGGAACCCGTCCAGGTGGTGAGCAGTTCTTC. Combining the CDR3 with reference TRBV28 and TRBJ2-1 gives the whole variable domain DVKVTQSSRYLVKRTGEKVFLECVQDMDHENMFWYRQDPGLGLRLIYFSYDVKMKEKGDIPEGYSVSREKKERFSLILESASTNQTSMYLCASRGTRPGGEQFFGPGTRLTVL.

The chain recombines TRBV11-2 with TRBJ2-7; TRBD2 is a possible D gene (7 bases). Trimming left V 1 base short and J 4 bases short, with 14 bases between. The CDR3 loop spans 15 amino acids. Germline V CDR1 and CDR2: SGHAT, FQNNGV. As DNA, the CDR3 is TGTGCCAGCAGCTTAGCGATACAGGGAGGGTACGAGCAGTACTTC. Its translation: CASSLAIQGGYEQYF.

The chain uses TRBV4-1 and TRBJ1-5; 7 bases are a match to TRBD1. The junction had 4 bases not matched to a gene; V was cut back by 0 bases and J by 5 bases. CDR3 length: 15 amino acids. The germline V gene encodes CDR1 MGHRA and CDR2 YSYEKL. Here the CDR3 reads CASSQEGGGDQPQHF. The CDR3 coding sequence is TGCGCCAGCAGCCAAGAAGGAGGGGGCGATCAGCCCCAGCATTTT.

The rearrangement uses TRBV30 and TRBJ1-6, with no clear D. Looked up from germline, CDR1 is GTSNPN and CDR2 is SVGIG (reference sequence). The V end lost 3 bases, the J end lost 5 bases, and 17 bases lay between the germline ends. CDR3 length: 16 amino acids. The CDR3 loop is CAWRALRRTNNSPLHF. In nucleotides, the CDR3 is TGTGCCTGGAGAGCCCTCCGCCGGACTAATAATTCACCCCTCCACTTT.

In its sample, this clone was seen a few times. The rearrangement uses TRBV7-8 and TRBJ2-1; 8 bases agree with TRBD2. This CDR3 has 15 residues. J was trimmed by 12 bases and V by 0 bases; bases with no gene match: 10. The germline CDR1 and CDR2 sequences are SGHVS and FQNEAQ. CDR3 bases: TGTGCCAGCAGCTTAGCAAGGCTAGCGGGTGACCTGCAGTTCTTC. It specifies CASSLARLAGDLQFF.

This rearrangement joins TRBV9 to TRBJ2-3; 10 positions agree with TRBD2. Trimming cost V 9 bases and J 4 bases; bases outside gene matches: 11. In germline, CDR1 is SGDLS, CDR2 YYNGEE. CDR3 length equals 15 residues. The CDR3 loop reads CATASSGSGADTQYF. The CDR3 coding sequence is TGTGCCACCGCATCTAGCGGGAGTGGTGCAGATACGCAGTATTTT.

This sequence joins TRBV5-4 and TRBJ2-7; 8 nucleotides agree with TRBD2. The CDR3 is made up of 14 amino acids. Trimming cost V 2 bases and J 3 bases; bases outside gene matches: 4. The V gene's germline CDR1 is SGHNT and CDR2 YYREEE (reference sequence). The CDR3 region is CASSLALAGYEQYF. CDR3 sequence (DNA): TGTGCCAGCAGCTTAGCCCTAGCGGGCTACGAGCAGTACTTC.

A few counts support this clone. The chain couples TRBV27 to TRBJ1-5, with no clear D. The CDR3 is made up of 13 amino acids. The germline gives CDR1 MNHEY, CDR2 SMNVEV (reference sequence). V lost 3 bases and J 6 bases, leaving 9 bases between the germline ends. CDR3 nucleotides: TGTGCCAGCAGTTTGAGGGCGAGTCAGCCCCAGCATTTT. Translation gives CASSLRASQPQHF.

The rearrangement joins TRBV12-5 to TRBJ1-1; D may be TRBD1 (5 bases). CDR3 length equals 13 residues. Germline V CDR1 and CDR2: LGHNT, FRNRAP. Trimming shortened V by 3 bases and J by 1 base, and 6 bases separated the two germline ends. CDR3 region: CASGFRGNTEAFF. The CDR3, as DNA: TGTGCTAGTGGTTTTAGGGGGAACACTGAAGCTTTCTTT.

J is TRBJ2-6 and V is TRBV24-1, with a tentative D call TRBD1 (6 bases). Trimming removed 4 bases at V and 4 bases at J, with 10 bases between. The CDR3 loop spans 15 amino acids. CDR1 and CDR2 from the germline V gene are KGHDR and SFDVKD. The CDR3 spells CATSDPRGGANVLTF. The CDR3 coding sequence is TGTGCCACCAGTGACCCCAGGGGAGGGGCCAACGTCCTGACTTTC.